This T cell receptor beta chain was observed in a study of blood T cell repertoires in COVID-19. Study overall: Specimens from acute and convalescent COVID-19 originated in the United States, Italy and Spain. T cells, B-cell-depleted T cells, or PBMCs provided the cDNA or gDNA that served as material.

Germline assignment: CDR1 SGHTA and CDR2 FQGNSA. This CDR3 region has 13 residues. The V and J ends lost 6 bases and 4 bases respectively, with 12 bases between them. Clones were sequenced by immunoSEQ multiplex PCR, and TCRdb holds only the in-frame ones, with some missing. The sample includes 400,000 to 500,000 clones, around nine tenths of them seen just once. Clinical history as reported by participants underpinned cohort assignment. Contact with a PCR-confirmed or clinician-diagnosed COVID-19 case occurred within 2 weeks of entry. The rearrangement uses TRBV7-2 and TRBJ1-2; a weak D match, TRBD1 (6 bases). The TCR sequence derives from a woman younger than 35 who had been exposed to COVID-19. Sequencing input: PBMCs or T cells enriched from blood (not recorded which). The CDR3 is CASRPTGRYGYTF. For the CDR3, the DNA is TGTGCCAGCAGGCCGACAGGTCGCTATGGCTACACCTTC.